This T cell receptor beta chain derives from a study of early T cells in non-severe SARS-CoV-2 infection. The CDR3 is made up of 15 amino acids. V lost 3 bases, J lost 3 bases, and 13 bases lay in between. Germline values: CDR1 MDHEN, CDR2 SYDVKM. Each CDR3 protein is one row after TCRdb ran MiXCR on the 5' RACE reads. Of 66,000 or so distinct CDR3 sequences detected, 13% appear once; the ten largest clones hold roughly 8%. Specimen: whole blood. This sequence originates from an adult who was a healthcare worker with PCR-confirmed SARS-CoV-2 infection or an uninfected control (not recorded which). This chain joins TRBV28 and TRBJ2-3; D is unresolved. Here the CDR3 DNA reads TGTGCCAGCAGTTTGGTGGGTGCCCGGACAGATACGCAGTATTTT. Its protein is CASSLVGARTDTQYF. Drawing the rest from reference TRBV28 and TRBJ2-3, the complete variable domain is DVKVTQSSRYLVKRTGEKVFLECVQDMDHENMFWYRQDPGLGLRLIYFSYDVKMKEKGDIPEGYSVSREKKERFSLILESASTNQTSMYLCASSLVGARTDTQYFGPGTRLTVL.